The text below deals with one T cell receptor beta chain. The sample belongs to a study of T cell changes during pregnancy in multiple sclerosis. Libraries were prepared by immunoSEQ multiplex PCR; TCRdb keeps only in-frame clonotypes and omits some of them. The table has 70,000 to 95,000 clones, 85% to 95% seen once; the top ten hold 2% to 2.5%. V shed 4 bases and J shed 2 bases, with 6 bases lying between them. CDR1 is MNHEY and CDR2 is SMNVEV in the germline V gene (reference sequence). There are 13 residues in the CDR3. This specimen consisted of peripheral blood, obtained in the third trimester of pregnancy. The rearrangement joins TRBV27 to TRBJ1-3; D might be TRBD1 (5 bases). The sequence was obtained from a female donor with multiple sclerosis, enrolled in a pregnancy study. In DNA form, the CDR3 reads TGTGCCAGCAGTTCCAGGGCTGGAAACACCATATATTTT. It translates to CASSSRAGNTIYF.